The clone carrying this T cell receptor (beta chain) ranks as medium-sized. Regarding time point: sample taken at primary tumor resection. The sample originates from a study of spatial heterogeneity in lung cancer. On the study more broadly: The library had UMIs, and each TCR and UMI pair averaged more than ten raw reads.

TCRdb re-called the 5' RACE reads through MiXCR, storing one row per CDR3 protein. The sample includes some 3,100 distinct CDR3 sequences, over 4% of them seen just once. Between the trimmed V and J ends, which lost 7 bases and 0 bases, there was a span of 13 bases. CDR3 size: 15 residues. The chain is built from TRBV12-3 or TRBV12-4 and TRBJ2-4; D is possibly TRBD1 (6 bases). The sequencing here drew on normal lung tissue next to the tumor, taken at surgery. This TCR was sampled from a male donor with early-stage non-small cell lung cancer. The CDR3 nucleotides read TGTGCCAGCACCAGCAGGGGTTTAGCCAAAAACATTCAGTACTTC. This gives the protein CASTSRGLAKNIQYF.